The 27 T cell receptor beta chains reported below all come from one sample, sequenced in a study of cytotoxic CD8 clonotypes in ibrutinib-treated CLL. Method: immunoSEQ multiplex PCR; TCRdb's copy keeps in-frame clones and lacks some. This table has 20,000 to 30,000 clones, roughly 68% appearing once. The sample here was PBMCs, taken after 24 months of ibrutinib treatment. The source of these receptors is a human donor with chronic lymphocytic leukemia.

This clone was picked up a small number of times. The rearrangement joins TRBV5-6 to TRBJ1-2; perhaps TRBD1 as D (6 bases). The CDR3 extends over 13 amino acids. Trimming shortened V by 0 bases and J by 8 bases, and 11 bases separated the two germline ends. The V gene's germline CDR1 is SGHDT and CDR2 YYEEEE. The CDR3: CASSLVNGGGYTF. CDR3 nucleotides: TGTGCCAGCAGCTTGGTTAACGGGGGCGGCTACACCTTC.

The CDR3 DNA reads as TGTGCTAGTGGCCGACAGGGACCCTACAATGAGCAGTTCTTC. It translates to CASGRQGPYNEQFF. The chain is built from TRBV12-5 and TRBJ2-1; 7 bases agree with TRBD1. Per germline, CDR1 LGHNT and CDR2 FRNRAP. This CDR3 is built from 14 residues. The V gene end was trimmed by 6 bases and the J gene end by 2 bases; junction bases not matched to a gene: 4.

On this clone itself: Additional DNA sequences in this sample encode the identical CDR3. The chain links TRBV2 to TRBJ2-7, with no clear D. The CDR3 extends over 11 amino acids. The V and J ends lost 2 bases and 4 bases respectively, with 3 bases between them. From germline, CDR1 is SNHLY and CDR2 FYNNEI. The CDR3 bases are TGTGCCAGCAGTGAAAGGTACGAGCAGTACTTC. Its translation is CASSERYEQYF.

The rearrangement uses TRBV5-1 and TRBJ2-7; D unresolved. Trimming removed 4 bases from V and 5 bases from J, with 13 bases in between. Germline V gives CDR1 SGHRS, CDR2 YFSETQ. This CDR3 region has 13 residues. CDR3 DNA: TGCGCCAGCAGCCAACAAGTAAGGGACGAGCAGTACTTC. Translation gives CASSQQVRDEQYF.

The chain recombines TRBV20-1 with TRBJ2-4; no definite D call. There are 11 residues in the CDR3. CDR1 and CDR2 from the germline V gene are DFQATT and SNEGSKA (reference sequence). Deletions cut 2 bases from V and 6 bases from J, with 5 bases between. The CDR3 DNA sequence: TGCAGTGCTAGATTCACAAACATTCAGTACTTC. The encoded protein is CSARFTNIQYF.

This chain links TRBV2 with TRBJ1-1, with 9 bases fitting TRBD1. CDR1 and CDR2 from the germline V gene are SNHLY and FYNNEI. Trimming took 5 bases from V and 11 from J; bases not matched to a gene: 6. The CDR3 extends over 12 amino acids. The CDR3 sequence: CASSQGTGRAFF. The CDR3 DNA is TGTGCCAGCAGTCAAGGGACAGGGCGGGCTTTCTTT.

On this clone itself: Other DNA sequences in the same sample also yield this CDR3. This chain links TRBV29-1 with TRBJ2-7; D is possibly TRBD1 (6 bases). The germline V gene has CDR1 SQVTM and CDR2 ANQGSEA. This CDR3 is built from 14 residues. V was trimmed by 3 bases and J by 2 bases, leaving 14 bases between them. CDR3 in DNA: TGCAGCGTTGAGGAACGCAGGGGAGCCTACGAGCAGTACTTC. This gives the protein CSVEERRGAYEQYF.

The V and J genes are TRBV10-1 and TRBJ2-1; D is uncertain. Germline assignment: CDR1 WNHNN and CDR2 SYGVQD (reference sequence). Trimming removed 1 base from V and 0 bases from J, with 7 bases in between. This CDR3 is 15 amino acids long. This CDR3 is CASSELRFSYNEQFF. The CDR3 bases are TGCGCCAGCAGTGAGTTGAGGTTCTCCTACAATGAGCAGTTCTTC.

The gene calls are TRBV19 and TRBJ2-3; D may be TRBD1 (6 bases). V gave up 1 base and J gave up 2 bases, with 16 bases separating them. This CDR3 has 17 residues. CDR1 is LNHDA and CDR2 is SQIVND in the germline V gene (reference sequence). CDR3 sequence: CASSIVQTGPNTDTQYF. CDR3 DNA: TGTGCCAGTAGTATAGTTCAGACAGGTCCCAACACAGATACGCAGTATTTT.

The rearrangement links TRBV10-2 to TRBJ1-5; TRBD1 matches at 8 bases. CDR3 size: 14 residues. V shed 2 bases, J shed 6 bases, and the junction held 3 bases outside the gene matches. Germline-derived CDR1 and CDR2 are WSHSY and SAAADI. CDR3 amino acids: CASSENRGAQPQHF. CDR3 sequence (DNA): TGCGCCAGCAGTGAGAACAGGGGGGCTCAGCCCCAGCATTTT.

The rearrangement joins TRBV7-9 to TRBJ2-3; D is uncertain. CDR3 length equals 13 residues. The V gene lost 1 base and the J gene lost 1 base, with 3 bases spanning the gap. CDR1 is SEHNR and CDR2 is FQNEAQ in the germline V gene (reference sequence). CDR3: CASSLVGTDTQYF. The CDR3 coding sequence is TGTGCCAGCAGCTTAGTCGGCACAGATACGCAGTATTTT.

The chain has TRBV19 and TRBJ1-5; D remains unclear. CDR3 length: 16 residues. CDR1 and CDR2 from the germline V gene are LNHDA and SQIVND (reference sequence). The V end was cut by 2 bases, the J end by 9 bases, with 20 bases between. CDR3 in amino acids: CASSIWGLGRLTPQHF. The CDR3 DNA reads as TGTGCCAGTAGTATATGGGGTCTCGGGCGATTGACGCCCCAGCATTTT.

The rearrangement joins TRBV7-9 to TRBJ1-5; 7 bases align to TRBD1. The V gene end was trimmed by 3 bases and the J gene end by 7 bases; junction bases not matched to a gene: 6. The CDR3 totals 14 residues. Germline lookup yields CDR1 SEHNR and CDR2 FQNEAQ (reference sequence). CDR3 sequence reads: CASSFGAGGQPQHF. In DNA form, the CDR3 reads TGTGCCAGCAGCTTTGGGGCAGGGGGACAGCCCCAGCATTTT.

V usage is TRBV5-4 and J usage is TRBJ2-3; 13 nucleotides line up with TRBD2. Germline CDR1 reads SGHNT; CDR2 reads YYREEE (reference sequence). The CDR3 has 16 amino acids. V shed 3 bases, J shed 3 bases, and the junction held 4 bases outside the gene matches. DNA for the CDR3: TGTGCCAGCAGCTCCCGGACTAGCGGGGGAACAGATACGCAGTATTTT. Its protein product is CASSSRTSGGTDTQYF.

The chain recombines TRBV27 with TRBJ2-3; TRBD2 matches at 8 bases. V lost 2 bases to trimming and J lost 0 bases; unmatched junction nucleotides: 10. The CDR3 length is 18 residues. The germline V gene encodes CDR1 MNHEY and CDR2 SMNVEV (reference sequence). The CDR3 sequence: CASSLGGLAGSSTDTQYF. The DNA for the CDR3 is TGTGCCAGCAGTTTAGGGGGCCTAGCGGGCTCTAGCACAGATACGCAGTATTTT.

The genes are TRBV2 and TRBJ1-2; D possibly corresponds to TRBD1 (5 bases). CDR3 length: 14 amino acids. Deletions cut 8 bases from V and 5 bases from J, with 18 bases between. The germline V gene encodes CDR1 SNHLY and CDR2 FYNNEI. In DNA form, the CDR3 reads TGTGCCAGCTCACCACCGCCAGGGACTTATGGCTACACCTTC. Translating gives CASSPPPGTYGYTF.

A few counts support this clone. The genes are TRBV29-1 and TRBJ2-7; D could derive from TRBD1 or TRBD2 (6 bases each). V was shortened by 6 bases and J by 2 bases, with 14 bases between the two germline ends. Germline values: CDR1 SQVTM, CDR2 ANQGSEA. The CDR3 has 13 amino acids. The CDR3 DNA reads as TGCAGCGTGACCCTTGGGGGGCCCTACGAGCAGTACTTC. The encoded protein is CSVTLGGPYEQYF.

This chain links TRBV19 with TRBJ1-2; 8 bases line up with TRBD1. The germline V gene encodes CDR1 LNHDA and CDR2 SQIVND (reference sequence). This CDR3 has 14 residues. V shed 5 bases, J shed 5 bases, and the junction held 7 bases outside the gene matches. The CDR3 reads CASSLGQGFYGYTF. For the CDR3, the DNA is TGTGCCAGTAGTTTAGGACAGGGATTTTATGGCTACACCTTC.

A single count supports this clone. The chain is built from TRBV27 and TRBJ1-1; 9 bases agree with TRBD1. CDR1 is MNHEY, CDR2 SMNVEV, per germline (reference sequence). V dropped 6 bases and J dropped 5; count of bases not matched to a gene: 7. The CDR3 is 14 amino acids. For the CDR3, the DNA is TGTGCCAGCAGCCTCGGACAGGGGTTAACTGAAGCTTTCTTT. It yields the protein CASSLGQGLTEAFF.

J is TRBJ2-5 and V is TRBV5-4; D is possibly TRBD2 (5 bases). The CDR3 consists of 14 residues. Germline V lookup: CDR1 SGHNT, CDR2 YYREEE (reference sequence). V was pared by 3 bases and J by 2 bases, with 11 bases between. The CDR3 bases are TGTGCCAGCAGCTCTCCCGGGAATCAAGAGACCCAGTACTTC. Protein: CASSSPGNQETQYF.

V is TRBV19 and J is TRBJ1-5, with D unclear. The length of the CDR3 is 15 residues. Between the trimmed V and J ends, which lost 7 bases and 1 base, there was a span of 14 bases. Germline V lookup: CDR1 LNHDA, CDR2 SQIVND (reference sequence). The CDR3 sequence: CASKLTVLSNQPQHF. The CDR3 coding sequence is TGTGCCAGTAAACTGACGGTGTTAAGCAATCAGCCCCAGCATTTT.

This clone was seen only a few times. The chain's CDR3 is CASSPRVSGNSPLHF. The CDR3, as DNA: TGTGCCAGCAGCCCACGAGTCTCGGGTAATTCACCCCTCCACTTT. V gene TRBV7-9 combines with J gene TRBJ1-6; D is unclear. Deletions cut 5 bases from V and 6 bases from J, with 14 bases between. CDR3 length: 15 residues. Germline V gene sequence: CDR1 SEHNR, CDR2 FQNEAQ (reference sequence).

The chain is built from TRBV27 and TRBJ2-7; D is possibly TRBD2 (6 bases). Trimming cost V 7 bases and J 4 bases, with 26 bases left between them. The CDR3 extends over 17 amino acids. The germline V gene has CDR1 MNHEY and CDR2 SMNVEV (reference sequence). In DNA, the CDR3 is TGTGCCAGCACCCCTTCAGGGTGGGGGGTTGGAAGGTACGAGCAGTACTTC. Protein sequence: CASTPSGWGVGRYEQYF.

This clone was counted only a few times. The rearrangement joins TRBV7-9 to TRBJ1-1; D is unresolved. The CDR3 has 14 residues. V gave up 5 bases and J gave up 3 bases, with 13 bases separating them. Germline V gene lookup returns CDR1 SEHNR and CDR2 FQNEAQ (reference sequence). The chain's CDR3 is CASSLLGKDTEAFF. DNA for the CDR3: TGTGCCAGCAGCCTCCTTGGGAAAGACACTGAAGCTTTCTTT. The variable domain in full, completed from reference TRBV7-9 and TRBJ1-1, reads DTGVSQNPRHKITKRGQNVTFRCDPISEHNRLYWYRQTLGQGPEFLTYFQNEAQLEKSRLLSDRFSAERPKGSFSTLEIQRTEQGDSAMYLCASSLLGKDTEAFFGQGTRLTVV.

This chain uses TRBV4-2 with TRBJ1-2, with 8 bases fitting TRBD1. Germline V gene data show CDR1 as LGHNA and CDR2 as YNFKEQ. The CDR3 runs to 14 residues. After removal of 3 bases from V and 8 bases from J, the junction contained 8 bases not matched to a gene. CDR3 in amino acids: CASSHRTGSGGYTF. The CDR3 DNA sequence: TGTGCCAGCAGCCATCGGACAGGGTCGGGAGGCTACACCTTC.

The chain recombines TRBV27 with TRBJ2-7; possible D gene TRBD1, 5 bases. With 6 bases removed from V and 2 bases from J, the gap between germline ends came to 11 bases. The CDR3 contains 13 residues. Germline CDR1 and CDR2: MNHEY and SMNVEV (reference sequence). The CDR3 spells CASSRTRAYEQYF. The CDR3 coding sequence is TGTGCCAGCAGCCGAACCAGGGCCTACGAGCAGTACTTC.

The chain couples TRBV2 to TRBJ1-5; 9 nucleotides agree with TRBD1. The CDR3 length is 16 residues. V was pared by 5 bases and J by 0 bases, with 5 bases of the junction left unmatched. Germline assignment: CDR1 SNHLY and CDR2 FYNNEI. The chain's CDR3 is CASSWTGEYSNQPQHF. CDR3 bases: TGTGCCAGCAGTTGGACAGGGGAGTATAGCAATCAGCCCCAGCATTTT.